The 9 T cell receptor beta chains listed next were all sequenced from one sample in a study of long-term antiretroviral therapy in people with HIV (dated by TCRdb to 2022 to 2024). The immunoSEQ hsTCRB v3.0 assay was used at survey level resolution for TRB variable region sequencing. TCRdb stores this immuneACCESS table with in-frame sequences only. Part of the clones is absent; in the studies checked, under half of the shortfall reflects unresolved V genes, and no reason is known for the rest. The sample includes fewer than 25,000 clones, with more than 65% observed a single time. Over 7.5% of the sample comes from the top ten. This sample comprised unsorted PBMCs, obtained at the start of antiretroviral therapy. Receptors originate from a man in his fifties or sixties with HIV.

The CDR3: CANSDNTEAFF. The CDR3 bases are TGTGCCAACTCGGACAACACTGAAGCTTTCTTT. The chain couples TRBV2 to TRBJ1-1; unclear D gene. V was pared by 10 bases and J by 2 bases, with 8 bases between. The CDR3 loop spans 11 amino acids. CDR1 SNHLY and CDR2 FYNNEI come from the germline V gene.

This chain uses TRBV28 with TRBJ2-1, with 8 bases that match TRBD1. Germline trimming cut 6 bases from V and 7 bases from J; bases unmatched to any gene: 8. Germline V gene lookup returns CDR1 MDHEN and CDR2 SYDVKM. The CDR3 is 14 residues long. The DNA of the CDR3 is TGTGCCAGCAGGGGGAGCAGGGGGCATAATGAGCAGTTCTTC. Translated, it gives CASRGSRGHNEQFF.

This clone was observed once. The CDR3 spells CASRTGGEVRNIQYF. In DNA form, the CDR3 reads TGTGCCAGCAGAACCGGAGGGGAAGTAAGAAACATTCAGTACTTC. The chain carries TRBV28 and TRBJ2-4; tentatively, D is TRBD2 (6 bases). The CDR3 extends over 15 amino acids. Germline assignment: CDR1 MDHEN and CDR2 SYDVKM. Trimming removed 6 bases at V and 6 bases at J, with 18 bases between.

This sequence joins TRBV5-4 and TRBJ1-2, with TRBD1 matching over 8 bases. V gave up 4 bases and J gave up 1 base; unmatched junction bases: 3. Germline CDR1 is SGHNT and CDR2 is YYREEE (reference sequence). This CDR3 region has 14 residues. In nucleotides, the CDR3 is TGTGCCAGCAGCAGTGACAGGGGTAACTATGGCTACACCTTC. It specifies CASSSDRGNYGYTF. Combining the CDR3 with reference TRBV5-4 and TRBJ1-2 gives the whole variable domain ETGVTQSPTHLIKTRGQQVTLRCSSQSGHNTVSWYQQALGQGPQFIFQYYREEENGRGNFPPRFSGLQFPNYSSELNVNALELDDSALYLCASSSDRGNYGYTFGSGTRLTVV.

The chain links TRBV28 to TRBJ1-1, with D tentatively TRBD1 (6 bases). Trimming removed 6 bases at V and 6 bases at J, with 14 bases between. This CDR3 comprises 13 residues. Germline assignment: CDR1 MDHEN and CDR2 SYDVKM. As DNA, the CDR3 is TGTGCCAGCAGCCGCGACAGGTACTCTGAAGCTTTCTTT. Residues: CASSRDRYSEAFF.

The chain uses TRBV29-1 and TRBJ2-1, with 7 bases matching TRBD1. Germline assignment: CDR1 SQVTM and CDR2 ANQGSEA. The CDR3 length is 11 residues. The V segment lost 5 bases and the J segment 8 bases; nucleotides outside the gene matches: 3. CDR3 protein: CSVHRGDEQFF. CDR3 coding DNA: TGCAGCGTTCACAGGGGCGATGAGCAGTTCTTC.

The chain is built from TRBV6-5 and TRBJ1-1, with D possibly TRBD1 on 6 matching bases. The V and J ends lost 6 bases and 6 bases respectively, with 17 bases between them. The germline V gene has CDR1 MNHEY and CDR2 SVGAGI. The CDR3 contains 14 residues. CDR3 region: CASSTGFLDAEAFF. CDR3 nucleotide sequence: TGTGCCAGCAGCACAGGGTTTCTCGATGCTGAAGCTTTCTTT.

The CDR3 region has the DNA TGTGCCAGCAGCTTATTGCCCAGCAGCTCCTACAATGAGCAGTTCTTC. It translates to CASSLLPSSSYNEQFF. This chain joins TRBV11-3 and TRBJ2-1; D is unresolved. Germline V gene sequence: CDR1 SGHNT, CDR2 YENEEA. Deletions cut 2 bases from V and 0 bases from J, with 11 bases between. This CDR3 contains 16 residues.

V is TRBV2 and J is TRBJ2-1, with D possibly TRBD2 on 5 matching bases. CDR1 and CDR2 (germline): SNHLY, FYNNEI. Trimming left V 0 bases short and J 4 bases short, with 10 bases between. The CDR3 length is 15 residues. CDR3 in DNA: TGTGCCAGCAGTGAAGCGGGAGAGGTTTACAATGAGCAGTTCTTC. Translating gives CASSEAGEVYNEQFF.